The 2 T cell receptor beta chains in this list originate from one sample, sequenced in a study of quantifying T cell responses using KT2 cells. Study overall: cDNA was made from DNase-treated RNA using alpha and beta constant primers.

A single-stranded UMI oligo with SP2 sequence was ligated to cDNA 3' ends. An equimolar mix of RC1.1 and RC1.2 primed the beta chain across TRBC1 and TRBC2. TCRdb itself ran the UMI-ligation and nested PCR reads through MiXCR, one entry per CDR3 protein. The table records about 53,000 distinct CDR3 sequences, roughly an eighth of them present only once. Specimen: PBMCs spiked with cells of the T cell clone KT2. These receptors were taken from a human donor.

This chain links TRBV6-5 with TRBJ1-5; the D is unclear. Deletions cut 2 bases from V and 3 bases from J, with 8 bases between. Looked up from germline, CDR1 is MNHEY and CDR2 is SVGAGI. The CDR3 sequence is 14 residues long. The CDR3 is CASSYVGPNQPQHF. The CDR3 bases are TGTGCCAGCAGTTACGTGGGCCCCAATCAGCCCCAGCATTTT.

This clonotype was found many times. V is TRBV9 and J is TRBJ2-1; 8 nucleotides agree with TRBD2. CDR1 SGDLS and CDR2 YYNGEE come from the germline V gene. This CDR3 is built from 17 residues. The V gene end was trimmed by 2 bases and the J gene end by 1 base; junction bases not matched to a gene: 8. This CDR3 is CASSVGPAGGSYNEQFF. The CDR3 nucleotides read TGTGCCAGCAGCGTGGGTCCGGCGGGGGGTTCCTACAATGAGCAGTTCTTC.